This TCR beta chain was captured by sequencing in a study of blood T cell repertoires in COVID-19. In the study overall: Acute and convalescent COVID-19 specimens originated in the United States, Italy and Spain.

Sequencing used immunoSEQ multiplex PCR; TCRdb keeps in-frame clones, though not all of them. In the table there are tens of thousands of clones, 75% to 90% of which are singletons. The germline gives CDR1 LGHNA, CDR2 YSLEER. The CDR3 runs 14 residues. V was clipped by 1 base and J by 4 bases; unmatched bases: 2. This clonotype originated in a human donor in a cohort sampled during active COVID-19. The J gene is TRBJ1-2, the V gene TRBV4-3, with 8 positions matching TRBD1. Sequenced: peripheral blood. The CDR3 here is CASSQADRGYGYTF. CDR3 nucleotides: TGCGCCAGCAGCCAAGCCGACAGGGGCTATGGCTACACCTTC.